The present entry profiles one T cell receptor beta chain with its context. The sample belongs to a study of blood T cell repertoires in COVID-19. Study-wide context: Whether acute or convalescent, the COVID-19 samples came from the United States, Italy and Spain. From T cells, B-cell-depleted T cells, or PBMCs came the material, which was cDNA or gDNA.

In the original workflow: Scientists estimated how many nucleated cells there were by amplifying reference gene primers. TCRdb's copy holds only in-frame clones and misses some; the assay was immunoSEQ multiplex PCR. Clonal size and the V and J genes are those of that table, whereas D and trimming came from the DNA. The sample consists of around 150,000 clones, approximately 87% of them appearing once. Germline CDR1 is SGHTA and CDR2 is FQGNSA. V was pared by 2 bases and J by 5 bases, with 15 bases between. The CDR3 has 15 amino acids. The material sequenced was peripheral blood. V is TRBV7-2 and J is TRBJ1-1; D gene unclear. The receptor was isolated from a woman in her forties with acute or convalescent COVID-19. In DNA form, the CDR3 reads TGTGCCAGCAGCTTACGCGAAGTGGGCCGGACTGAAGCTTTCTTT. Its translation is CASSLREVGRTEAFF.